This passage covers 5 T cell receptor beta chains from one sample sequenced in a study of T cells in Graves' hyperthyroidism and ophthalmopathy. RNA transcripts yielded amplified TCR beta CDR3 regions. The HTBI primer set drove a first-round RT-PCR of the TCR CDR3. TCRdb fed the multiplex PCR reads into MiXCR, producing one record per CDR3 protein. The table lists a few hundred thousand distinct CDR3 sequences, 35% to 55% of them singletons, with about 8% in the top ten. The sequenced sample consisted of peripheral blood or thyroid tissue (not recorded which). These receptors were taken from a young woman with Graves' hyperthyroidism.

CDR3 sequence reads: CASSVGSGDQPQHF. In nucleotides, the CDR3 is TGTGCCAGCAGCGTAGGTTCCGGGGATCAGCCCCAGCATTTT. The chain carries TRBV9 and TRBJ1-5; D gene uncertain. This CDR3 region has 14 residues. Germline values: CDR1 SGDLS, CDR2 YYNGEE. Deletions cut 0 bases from V and 5 bases from J, with 9 bases between. Variable domain in full (rest from reference TRBV9 and TRBJ1-5): DSGVTQTPKHLITATGQRVTLRCSPRSGDLSVYWYQQSLDQGLQFLIQYYNGEERAKGNILERFSAQQFPDLHSELNLSSLELGDSALYFCASSVGSGDQPQHFGDGTRLSIL.

The J gene is TRBJ2-5, the V gene TRBV18; no clear D. V was cut by 3 bases and J by 3 bases, with 11 bases left in between. Germline V gene lookup returns CDR1 KGHSH and CDR2 LQKENI. The CDR3 spans 14 residues. CDR3 in DNA: TGTGCCAGCTCACCGAGTACACCCAAAGAGACCCAGTACTTC. Protein product: CASSPSTPKETQYF. The entire variable domain, with the rest obtained from reference TRBV18 and TRBJ2-5, is as follows: NAGVMQNPRHLVRRRGQEARLRCSPMKGHSHVYWYRQLPEEGLKFMVYLQKENIIDESGMPKERFSAEFPKEGPSILRIQQVVRGDSAAYFCASSPSTPKETQYFGPGTRLLVL.

Remarks on this clonotype: The junction and the germline gene differ at one end; a read error may be behind it. The V and J genes are TRBV20-1 and TRBJ1-1; D gene ambiguous. Germline CDR1 is DFQATT and CDR2 is SNEGSKA (reference sequence). CDR3 length: 13 amino acids. The CDR3 reads CSVQDGRSTEASF. CDR3 bases: TGCAGTGTCCAGGACGGGAGGAGCACTGAAGCCTCCTTT.

V and J are TRBV20-1 and TRBJ1-2; TRBD1 aligns across 12 bases. Germline lookup yields CDR1 DFQATT and CDR2 SNEGSKA (reference sequence). The CDR3 totals 14 residues. The junction had 6 bases not matched to a gene; V was cut back by 3 bases and J by 7 bases. The CDR3 DNA is TGCAGTGCTAGTGGGACAGGGGGCGCAGGTGGCTACACCTTC. Amino acid sequence: CSASGTGGAGGYTF.

This clonotype was found many times. This chain uses TRBV5-6 with TRBJ1-5, with TRBD1 matching 10 bases. CDR1 is SGHDT and CDR2 is YYEEEE in the germline V gene. Trimming at V came to 2 bases and at J to 5 bases, leaving 4 bases not matched to a gene. CDR3 length equals 15 residues. In nucleotides, the CDR3 is TGTGCCAGCAGCTTCGCCGGGACAGGGGATCAGCCCCAGCATTTT. This translates into CASSFAGTGDQPQHF. The full variable domain, its missing parts supplied by reference TRBV5-6 and TRBJ1-5, is DAGVTQSPTHLIKTRGQQVTLRCSPKSGHDTVSWYQQALGQGPQFIFQYYEEEERQRGNFPDRFSGHQFPNYSSELNVNALLLGDSALYLCASSFAGTGDQPQHFGDGTRLSIL.